This entry is about one T cell receptor (beta chain). The repertoire was sequenced with immunoSEQ multiplex PCR; TCRdb's copy has only in-frame clones and lacks some. Among around 13,000 clones, approximately 83% were seen once, and the ten largest hold 1.3% to 1.5%. This CDR3 contains 15 residues. The ends were cut back, 3 bases at V and 4 bases at J, with 16 bases in the middle. Germline V lookup: CDR1 SGHDT, CDR2 YYEEEE. This sample is part of a study of tumour-infiltrating T cells in Burkitt lymphoma. Study at large: Productive clonality predicted overall and progression-free survival.

The origin of this receptor is a human donor with diffuse large B-cell lymphoma. J is TRBJ1-1 and V is TRBV5-6; maybe TRBD1 (6 bases). The sequencing sample was made of tumor tissue. CDR3 sequence reads: CASSSSGAGGTEAFF. For the CDR3, the DNA is TGTGCCAGCAGCTCTTCAGGGGCGGGGGGCACTGAAGCTTTCTTT.